The 30 T cell receptor beta chains below come from one sample, sequenced in a study of T-cell memory formation after mild COVID-19. TCRdb itself ran the 5' RACE reads through MiXCR, one entry per CDR3 protein. In the table there are fewer than 350,000 distinct CDR3 sequences, roughly an eighth of which are singletons. Material: PBMCs or a T cell subset sorted from them (not recorded which). Every receptor here comes from a man aged 18 to 30 who had mild COVID-19 (a few samples of this study predate the infection). Cell type and time point are not known.

This clonotype was seen repeatedly, ten times or more. The V and J genes are TRBV7-9 and TRBJ2-7; the D is unclear. CDR1 SEHNR and CDR2 FQNEAQ come from the germline V gene (reference sequence). The CDR3 contains 14 residues. Trimming pared 3 bases from V and 0 bases from J, leaving 9 bases between. The CDR3 DNA sequence: TGTGCCAGCAGCTTTTGGGCCCTCTCCTACGAGCAGTACTTC. It yields the protein CASSFWALSYEQYF.

The chain joins TRBV15 to TRBJ2-5; 9 bases agree with TRBD2. This CDR3 comprises 16 residues. Germline CDR1 is LNHNV and CDR2 is YYDKDF (reference sequence). Unmatched junction bases numbered 7, after V lost 1 base and J lost 4 bases. Written as DNA, the CDR3 is TGTGCCACCAGCAGAGGGGGAGCGGGGGGATCAGAGACCCAGTACTTC. It specifies CATSRGGAGGSETQYF.

This clonotype has a handful of counts. V usage is TRBV5-1 and J usage is TRBJ2-3; a possible D gene is TRBD1 (5 bases). V was trimmed by 4 bases and J by 4 bases, leaving 13 bases between them. The germline gives CDR1 SGHRS, CDR2 YFSETQ. This CDR3 has 14 residues. The CDR3 region has the DNA TGCGCCAGCAGCGACCCCCAGGGATCAGATACGCAGTATTTT. Translating it yields CASSDPQGSDTQYF.

V is TRBV4-1 and J is TRBJ1-2, with D hard to call. The germline V gene encodes CDR1 MGHRA and CDR2 YSYEKL. V lost 4 bases and J 4 bases, leaving 10 bases between the germline ends. The length of the CDR3 is 13 residues. This CDR3 reads CASSPPDRYGYTF. The CDR3 region has the DNA TGCGCCAGCAGCCCCCCGGACCGCTATGGCTACACCTTC.

This clonotype was observed a few times. V usage is TRBV6-5 and J usage is TRBJ2-5; 7 positions match TRBD2. The CDR3 consists of 14 residues. Germline V gives CDR1 MNHEY, CDR2 SVGAGI. The V segment lost 0 bases and the J segment 5 bases; nucleotides outside the gene matches: 3. CDR3 residues: CASSYSGGVETQYF. CDR3 coding DNA: TGTGCCAGCAGTTACTCGGGAGGGGTGGAGACCCAGTACTTC.

In its sample, this clonotype was seen a few times. The rearrangement links TRBV4-2 to TRBJ2-7, with D maybe TRBD1 (6 bases). The CDR3 contains 14 residues. V dropped 3 bases and J dropped 3 bases, with 12 bases sitting between them. From germline, CDR1 is LGHNA and CDR2 YNFKEQ. CDR3 residues: CASSQGTGLYEQYF. Here the CDR3 DNA reads TGTGCCAGCAGCCAGGGAACAGGGCTCTACGAGCAGTACTTC.

The chain is built from TRBV6-1 and TRBJ2-1; a possible D gene is TRBD1 (6 bases). The CDR3 totals 14 residues. Germline lookup yields CDR1 MNHNS and CDR2 SASEGT. Trimming shortened V by 6 bases and J by 12 bases, and 21 bases separated the two germline ends. CDR3 DNA sequence: TGTGCCAGCAGCGTTGCTTTACAGGGATATTCGCAGTTCTTC. This translates into CASSVALQGYSQFF.

The chain is built from TRBV18 and TRBJ1-1; D is perhaps TRBD1 (5 bases). CDR1 and CDR2 (germline): KGHSH, LQKENI. Trimming cost V 6 bases and J 5 bases, with 13 bases left between them. CDR3 length: 13 residues. CDR3 sequence reads: CASSPQEGTEAFF. The DNA of the CDR3 is TGTGCCAGCTCGCCTCAAGAGGGGACTGAAGCTTTCTTT.

This chain links TRBV20-1 with TRBJ2-7; D may be TRBD1 (5 bases). V lost 0 bases to trimming and J lost 3 bases, with 12 bases between them. From germline, CDR1 is DFQATT and CDR2 SNEGSKA (reference sequence). The length of the CDR3 is 14 residues. CDR3 region: CSARDRTQGYEQYF. Written as DNA, the CDR3 is TGCAGTGCTAGAGACCGAACCCAGGGCTACGAGCAGTACTTC.

The chain combines TRBV5-1 with TRBJ2-2; D is unresolved. CDR1 SGHRS and CDR2 YFSETQ come from the germline V gene. The CDR3 length is 13 residues. V lost 0 bases to trimming and J lost 3 bases, with 3 bases between them. The CDR3 region is CASSLAYTGELFF. In nucleotides, the CDR3 is TGCGCCAGCAGCTTGGCCTACACCGGGGAGCTGTTTTTT. Full variable domain (missing parts from reference TRBV5-1 and TRBJ2-2): KAGVTQTPRYLIKTRGQQVTLSCSPISGHRSVSWYQQTPGQGLQFLFEYFSETQRNKGNFPGRFSGRQFSNSRSEMNVSTLELGDSALYLCASSLAYTGELFFGEGSRLTVL.

In this sample, this clonotype turned up a few times. V usage is TRBV4-3 and J usage is TRBJ2-2, with D unresolved. The germline V gene has CDR1 LGHNA and CDR2 YSLEER. Trimming pared 1 base from V and 4 bases from J, leaving 10 bases between. The CDR3 runs 15 residues. This chain's CDR3 is CASSQGQVITGELFF. The CDR3 region has the DNA TGCGCCAGCAGCCAAGGGCAGGTCATCACCGGGGAGCTGTTTTTT.

This rearrangement joins TRBV7-2 to TRBJ1-2; D not certain. The length of the CDR3 is 12 residues. V was trimmed by 1 base and J by 5 bases, leaving 5 bases between them. The germline gives CDR1 SGHTA, CDR2 FQGNSA. CDR3 DNA sequence: TGTGCCAGCAGCTTAGTTGAGTATGGCTACACCTTC. The encoded protein is CASSLVEYGYTF. Based on the CDR3 plus reference TRBV7-2 and TRBJ1-2, the full variable domain is GAGVSQSPSNKVTEKGKDVELRCDPISGHTALYWYRQSLGQGLEFLIYFQGNSAPDKSGLPSDRFSAERTGGSVSTLTIQRTQQEDSAVYLCASSLVEYGYTFGSGTRLTVV.

This clonotype occurred a few times. The chain couples TRBV6-6 to TRBJ2-2; D is undetermined. Trimming took 0 bases from V and 7 from J, leaving 12 bases between them. CDR3 length: 15 amino acids. CDR1 is MNHNY and CDR2 is SVGAGI in the germline V gene (reference sequence). CDR3: CASSYSIGLSGELFF. The DNA for the CDR3 is TGTGCCAGCAGTTACTCGATCGGGCTGAGCGGGGAGCTGTTTTTT.

In this sample, this clonotype turned up a few times. The chain is built from TRBV4-2 and TRBJ2-1; D unclear. The CDR3 loop spans 13 amino acids. Trimming removed 0 bases at V and 9 bases at J, with 9 bases between. Germline CDR1 is LGHNA and CDR2 is YNFKEQ. CDR3 loop: CASSQEVGVEQFF. CDR3 DNA: TGTGCCAGCAGCCAAGAAGTCGGAGTTGAGCAGTTCTTC.

This clonotype came up many times. The CDR3 DNA reads TGTGCCAGCAGTTACGGCCAGAACACTGAAGCTTTCTTT. Amino acids: CASSYGQNTEAFF. The V gene is TRBV6-5, the J gene TRBJ1-1; the D is unclear. This CDR3 region has 13 residues. Germline V gene lookup returns CDR1 MNHEY and CDR2 SVGAGI. Trimming took off 2 bases at V and 1 base at J, with 5 bases between the two ends.

This clonotype was counted between two and nine times. This chain links TRBV6-2 or TRBV6-3 with TRBJ2-3; D may be TRBD1 or TRBD2 (5 bases each). The CDR3 is 14 residues long. The V gene lost 6 bases and the J gene lost 8 bases, with 18 bases spanning the gap. CDR1 MNHEY and CDR2 SVGEGT come from the germline V gene. The CDR3 DNA reads TGTGCCAGCAGGCAAGAGTGGGGGTCAGGTACGCAGTATTTT. The encoded protein is CASRQEWGSGTQYF.

This clonotype was picked up many times. The J gene is TRBJ2-5, the V gene TRBV4-3; 9 nucleotides agree with TRBD2. CDR3 length equals 17 residues. Trimming took 0 bases from V and 4 from J; bases not matched to a gene: 9. Germline V gives CDR1 LGHNA, CDR2 YSLEER. The CDR3 loop is CASSQDGLAGNVETQYF. DNA for the CDR3: TGCGCCAGCAGCCAAGATGGCCTAGCGGGGAATGTAGAGACCCAGTACTTC.

This chain links TRBV6-5 with TRBJ2-3; no firm D call. CDR1 and CDR2 (germline): MNHEY, SVGAGI. V was shortened by 1 base and J by 6 bases, with 2 bases between the two germline ends. The CDR3 has 11 amino acids. The CDR3 region has the DNA TGTGCCAGCAGTTACTGGGATACGCAGTATTTT. This sequence encodes CASSYWDTQYF.

The chain joins TRBV5-1 to TRBJ2-7, with D maybe TRBD1 (5 bases). Trimming pared 2 bases from V and 0 bases from J, leaving 18 bases between. CDR3 length equals 17 residues. In germline, CDR1 is SGHRS, CDR2 YFSETQ. CDR3 sequence reads: CASSFGPRGSSSYEQYF. The CDR3, as DNA: TGCGCCAGCAGCTTTGGCCCTAGGGGATCAAGCTCCTACGAGCAGTACTTC.

The gene calls are TRBV7-9 and TRBJ1-6, with a tentative D call TRBD1 (5 bases). CDR1 and CDR2 (germline): SEHNR, FQNEAQ (reference sequence). Trimming removed 5 bases from V and 7 bases from J, with 18 bases in between. The CDR3 loop spans 16 amino acids. The CDR3 loop reads CASSPGTGRVNSPLHF. CDR3 coding DNA: TGTGCCAGCAGCCCCGGGACGGGACGAGTAAATTCACCCCTCCACTTT.

The rearrangement uses TRBV4-1 and TRBJ2-7, with D possibly being TRBD1 (6 bases). This CDR3 is built from 13 residues. V lost 8 bases, J lost 2 bases, and 13 bases lay in between. Per the germline V gene, CDR1 is MGHRA and CDR2 is YSYEKL. The CDR3 DNA reads as TGCGCCAGCGCGCCAGGGGACCCCTACGAGCAGTACTTC. Translation: CASAPGDPYEQYF.

A few counts support this clonotype. The chain employs TRBV28 and TRBJ2-2, with a weak D call TRBD2 (6 bases). The germline V gene has CDR1 MDHEN and CDR2 SYDVKM. The CDR3 covers 16 residues. Trimming stripped 3 bases from V and 4 bases from J, with 15 bases between. CDR3 protein: CASSFAGGAVTGELFF. The CDR3 coding sequence is TGTGCCAGCAGTTTTGCCGGCGGGGCGGTCACCGGGGAGCTGTTTTTT.

The chain uses TRBV7-6 and TRBJ1-2; 8 nucleotides agree with TRBD1. This CDR3 is 15 amino acids long. Germline assignment: CDR1 SGHVS and CDR2 FNYEAQ. Unmatched junction bases numbered 7, after V lost 1 base and J lost 6 bases. The CDR3 protein is CASSLDTTGVDGYTF. The CDR3 DNA reads TGTGCCAGCAGCTTAGACACGACAGGGGTGGATGGCTACACCTTC.

The genes are TRBV5-1 and TRBJ2-5; TRBD2 agrees at 9 bases. V shed 0 bases and J 5 bases; nucleotides not matched to a gene: 8. The CDR3 has 16 amino acids. The germline gives CDR1 SGHRS, CDR2 YFSETQ. The CDR3 region is CASSLGRGGRDETQYF. For the CDR3, the DNA is TGCGCCAGCAGCTTGGGGCGGGGGGGCCGTGATGAGACCCAGTACTTC.

The chain is built from TRBV6-2 or TRBV6-3 and TRBJ2-5; 7 positions agree with TRBD1. From germline, CDR1 is MNHEY and CDR2 SVGEGT. Losses at the gene ends were 0 bases for V and 2 bases for J; bases not matched to a gene: 3. CDR3 size: 15 residues. The CDR3 sequence is CASSYSRGQQETQYF. CDR3 bases: TGTGCCAGCAGTTACTCGAGGGGACAGCAAGAGACCCAGTACTTC.

The chain carries TRBV20-1 and TRBJ2-4; TRBD1 might be the D (5 bases). CDR3 length equals 13 residues. Germline V gene data show CDR1 as DFQATT and CDR2 as SNEGSKA (reference sequence). V gave up 6 bases and J gave up 0 bases, with 9 bases separating them. CDR3 loop: CSALQVAKNIQYF. CDR3 nucleotides: TGCAGTGCCTTACAGGTAGCCAAAAACATTCAGTACTTC.

This clonotype turned up a few times. This chain links TRBV19 with TRBJ2-5, with D possibly TRBD1 on 6 matching bases. CDR3 length equals 14 residues. V gave up 4 bases and J gave up 2 bases, with 11 bases separating them. The germline V gene encodes CDR1 LNHDA and CDR2 SQIVND (reference sequence). CDR3 sequence: CASSRTARQETQYF. CDR3 nucleotides: TGTGCCAGTAGTAGGACAGCCCGGCAAGAGACCCAGTACTTC.

This clonotype turned up a few times. The chain carries TRBV2 and TRBJ1-5; TRBD1 agrees at 10 bases. From germline, CDR1 is SNHLY and CDR2 FYNNEI. Trimming took 5 bases from V and 5 from J; bases not matched to a gene: 9. CDR3 length: 16 residues. The CDR3 is CASSFPGTGVDQPQHF. As DNA, the CDR3 is TGTGCCAGCAGTTTCCCCGGGACAGGGGTGGATCAGCCCCAGCATTTT.

In this sample, this clonotype turned up a few times. This chain connects TRBV4-2 to TRBJ2-4; the D gene could be TRBD1 or TRBD2 (5 bases each). Between the trimmed V and J ends, which lost 0 bases and 6 bases, there was a span of 6 bases. Germline V lookup: CDR1 LGHNA, CDR2 YNFKEQ. This CDR3 is 13 amino acids long. CDR3 loop: CASSQDGGNIQYF. CDR3 DNA: TGTGCCAGCAGCCAAGATGGGGGAAACATTCAGTACTTC.

This chain joins TRBV6-5 and TRBJ2-5; D perhaps matches TRBD2 (5 bases). Trimming left V 2 bases short and J 5 bases short, with 24 bases between. Germline CDR1 reads MNHEY; CDR2 reads SVGAGI. The CDR3 covers 18 residues. The DNA of the CDR3 is TGTGCCAGCAGTTACCCGACAACCTTGCCGGGCCGCGGGGAGACCCAGTACTTC. This translates into CASSYPTTLPGRGETQYF.